This T cell receptor (beta chain) stems from a study of vaccination and CD4 T cells after COVID-19. Looking at the study overall: For post-vaccine samples, collection took place a median around 73 days after dose two, ranging from 14 to 241.

V lost 5 bases and J 1 base, leaving 8 bases between the germline ends. This CDR3 region has 13 residues. Germline loops: CDR1 LNHDA, CDR2 SQIVND (reference sequence). The Oncomine TCR Beta short-read assay was applied to DNA of cultured CD4+ T cells. From the PCR reads, TCRdb called clonotypes with MiXCR, one entry per CDR3 protein. The sample consists of 20,000 to 25,000 distinct CDR3 sequences, almost 50% of them appearing once. Treatment of the sample: roughly 10-day PBMC culture with coronavirus spike peptide pools or control peptides (ViraFEST assay). A word on this clonotype: Its antigen is unknown.

Sequencing used CD4+ T cells from blood, cultured in vitro. The rearrangement joins TRBV19 to TRBJ1-1; no definite D call. This TCR derives from a human donor who had recovered from COVID-19. DNA for the CDR3: TGTGCCAGTAGTTTCGCACAGAACACTGAAGCTTTCTTT. Protein product: CASSFAQNTEAFF.